This T cell receptor beta chain appears in the sequencing data of a study of blood T cell repertoires in COVID-19. Assay used: immunoSEQ multiplex PCR; TCRdb lists only in-frame clones, some missing. This sample has more than 200,000 clones, with about 89% found just once. Germline assignment: CDR1 SGHRS and CDR2 YFSETQ. Trimming removed 2 bases at V and 3 bases at J, with 9 bases between. There are 13 residues in the CDR3. The sequence derives from a woman in her 30s who had recovered from COVID-19. The V call is TRBV5-1, the J call TRBJ2-7; D gene uncertain. The sequenced sample consisted of PBMCs or T cells enriched from blood (not recorded which). The CDR3: CASSFSTGYEQYF. The CDR3 DNA is TGCGCCAGCAGCTTCTCGACTGGCTACGAGCAGTACTTC.